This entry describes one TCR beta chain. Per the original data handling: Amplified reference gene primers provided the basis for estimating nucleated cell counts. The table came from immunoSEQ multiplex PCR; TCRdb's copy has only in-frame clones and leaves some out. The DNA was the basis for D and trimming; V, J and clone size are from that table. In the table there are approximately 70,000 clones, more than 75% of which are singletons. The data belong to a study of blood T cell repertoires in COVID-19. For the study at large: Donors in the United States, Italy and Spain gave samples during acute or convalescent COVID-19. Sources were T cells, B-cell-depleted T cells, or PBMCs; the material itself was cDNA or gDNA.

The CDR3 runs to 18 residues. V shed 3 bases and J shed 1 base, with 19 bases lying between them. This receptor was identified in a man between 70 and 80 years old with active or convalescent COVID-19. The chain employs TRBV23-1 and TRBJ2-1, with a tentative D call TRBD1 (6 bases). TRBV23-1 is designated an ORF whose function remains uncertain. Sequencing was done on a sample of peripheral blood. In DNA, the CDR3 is TGCGCCAGCAGTCATCCGCAGGGGCTGTTCCTATCCTACAATGAGCAGTTCTTC. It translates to CASSHPQGLFLSYNEQFF.